These 16 T cell receptor beta chains originate from one sample sequenced in a study of CD8 T cells in Susac syndrome. RNA totalling roughly 0.45 to 1 ug underwent reverse transcription with random hexamers. One entry per CDR3 protein results from TCRdb running MiXCR on the immunoSEQ multiplex PCR reads. Counted here are 160,000 or so distinct CDR3 sequences, 94% occurring once; the ten biggest clones make up 0.2% to 0.25%. Sequencing input: CD8+ T cells from PBMCs. These receptors all stem from a human donor with multiple sclerosis.

The genes are TRBV6-1 and TRBJ2-5; 11 nucleotides align to TRBD2. In germline, CDR1 is MNHNS, CDR2 SASEGT. This CDR3 is 16 amino acids long. V lost 5 bases to trimming and J lost 2 bases; unmatched junction nucleotides: 7. The CDR3 nucleotides read TGTGCCAGCAGTCCTACTAGCGGGGGAGCTCAAGAGACCCAGTACTTC. It codes for CASSPTSGGAQETQYF.

The chain combines TRBV10-3 with TRBJ2-2, with 8 bases identical to TRBD1. CDR1 is ENHRY and CDR2 is SYGVKD in the germline V gene. The CDR3 spans 16 residues. V trimming: 10 bases; J trimming: 3 bases; junction bases outside the gene matches: 13. CDR3 nucleotides: TGTGCCAGCTTCACCTACAGGGGGTCGCACACCGGGGAGCTGTTTTTT. Amino acids: CASFTYRGSHTGELFF.

The rearrangement joins TRBV7-9 to TRBJ2-3; D call uncertain. CDR1 is SEHNR, CDR2 FQNEAQ, per germline (reference sequence). The V end was cut by 5 bases, the J end by 4 bases, with 13 bases between. The CDR3 is made up of 14 amino acids. The CDR3 loop is CASSPKGIADTQYF. CDR3 sequence (DNA): TGTGCCAGCAGCCCAAAGGGCATCGCAGATACGCAGTATTTT. Full variable domain (outside the CDR3, taken from reference TRBV7-9 and TRBJ2-3): DTGVSQNPRHKITKRGQNVTFRCDPISEHNRLYWYRQTLGQGPEFLTYFQNEAQLEKSRLLSDRFSAERPKGSFSTLEIQRTEQGDSAMYLCASSPKGIADTQYFGPGTRLTVL.

This chain connects TRBV15 to TRBJ2-1, with TRBD1 matching over 7 bases. Germline V gives CDR1 LNHNV, CDR2 YYDKDF (reference sequence). The trim removed 5 bases at V and 9 bases at J, leaving 10 bases unmatched. This CDR3 comprises 14 residues. DNA for the CDR3: TGTGCCACCAGCGTTCGACAGGGAGTGGTTGAGCAGTTCTTC. Protein: CATSVRQGVVEQFF.

This chain links TRBV2 with TRBJ1-1, with D hard to call. Per germline, CDR1 SNHLY and CDR2 FYNNEI. The CDR3 is made up of 12 amino acids. V was pared by 2 bases and J by 11 bases, with 12 bases between. CDR3 in amino acids: CASSEIRAAAFF. The CDR3 DNA reads TGTGCCAGCAGTGAAATCCGGGCCGCGGCTTTCTTT.

The chain carries TRBV12-3 or TRBV12-4 and TRBJ1-5, with D unclear. V shed 5 bases and J shed 4 bases, with 3 bases lying between them. The CDR3 runs 11 residues. CDR3 amino acids: CASSQNQPQHF. The DNA for the CDR3 is TGTGCCAGCAGTCAAAATCAGCCCCAGCATTTT.

This chain uses TRBV7-9 with TRBJ2-7; D gene ambiguous. The CDR3 spans 12 residues. V was cut by 3 bases and J by 4 bases, with 7 bases left in between. The germline V gene has CDR1 SEHNR and CDR2 FQNEAQ (reference sequence). CDR3: CASSFEIYEQYF. The CDR3 region has the DNA TGTGCCAGCAGCTTCGAGATTTACGAGCAGTACTTC.

This clonotype was observed a handful of times. The chain links TRBV9 to TRBJ2-5; D possibly corresponds to TRBD2 (6 bases). The CDR3 sequence is 14 residues long. CDR1 and CDR2 (germline): SGDLS, YYNGEE. With 0 bases removed from V and 5 bases from J, the gap between germline ends came to 11 bases. The CDR3 is CASSVAGGAETQYF. The CDR3 DNA follows: TGTGCCAGCAGCGTAGCTGGCGGGGCGGAGACCCAGTACTTC.

To note about this clonotype: Since the CDR3 does not end with the conserved phenylalanine or tryptophan, this likely comes from a read error. The genes are TRBV7-9 and TRBJ2-7; weak D call: TRBD1 (5 bases). The CDR3 covers 15 residues. The V end was cut by 5 bases, the J end by 0 bases, with 14 bases between. CDR1 and CDR2 (germline): SEHNR, FQNEAQ (reference sequence). The CDR3 DNA is TGTGCCAGCAGCCTCCCGACAGTGACCTCCTACGAGCAGTACCTC. It codes for CASSLPTVTSYEQYL.

This chain connects TRBV30 to TRBJ1-2, with D possibly matching TRBD1 (5 bases). Trimming took off 2 bases at V and 7 bases at J, with 17 bases between the two ends. Per germline, CDR1 GTSNPN and CDR2 SVGIG (reference sequence). The CDR3 consists of 14 residues. CDR3 sequence: CAWSRLGRGAGYTF. In DNA, the CDR3 is TGTGCCTGGAGTCGATTAGGGAGAGGGGCTGGCTACACCTTC.

The chain links TRBV29-1 to TRBJ1-1, with no clear D. Germline CDR1 reads SQVTM; CDR2 reads ANQGSEA. Trimming removed 1 base from V and 6 bases from J, with 12 bases in between. The CDR3 runs to 13 residues. This CDR3 is CSVEGEVYPEAFF. The CDR3 DNA sequence: TGCAGCGTTGAAGGGGAGGTCTACCCTGAAGCTTTCTTT.

The chain recombines TRBV13 with TRBJ2-5, with D perhaps given as TRBD1 or TRBD2 (7 bases each). Germline assignment: CDR1 PRHDT and CDR2 FYEKMQ (reference sequence). V was trimmed by 4 bases and J by 6 bases, leaving 21 bases between them. The CDR3 totals 16 residues. In DNA form, the CDR3 reads TGTGCCAGCAGCTCTACCTACGACAGGGAGGGTAAGACCCAGTACTTC. Its protein is CASSSTYDREGKTQYF.

The chain has TRBV29-1 and TRBJ1-5; the match to TRBD1 covers 10 bases. Germline trimming cut 7 bases from V and 2 bases from J; bases unmatched to any gene: 8. Per germline, CDR1 SQVTM and CDR2 ANQGSEA. This CDR3 has 15 residues. CDR3 amino acids: CSAVTGGEGNQPQHF. In DNA form, the CDR3 reads TGCAGCGCCGTGACAGGGGGCGAAGGCAATCAGCCCCAGCATTTT.

V and J are TRBV29-1 and TRBJ1-2; D is possibly TRBD1 (5 bases). Germline V CDR1 and CDR2: SQVTM, ANQGSEA. The CDR3 has 15 residues. V dropped 6 bases and J dropped 4 bases, with 21 bases sitting between them. In DNA form, the CDR3 reads TGCAGCGTCGAGACATTAAGGGACCGATCCTATGGCTACACCTTC. Its translation is CSVETLRDRSYGYTF.

CDR3 DNA: TGTGCCAGCAGCCCACAGGGGGCAATTGGGCTTAGTCCCCAGCATTTT. Translating it yields CASSPQGAIGLSPQHF. J is TRBJ1-5 and V is TRBV7-8; TRBD1 matches 9 bases. Germline V lookup: CDR1 SGHVS, CDR2 FQNEAQ. V trimming: 5 bases; J trimming: 10 bases; junction bases outside the gene matches: 15. This CDR3 spans 16 amino acids.

V usage is TRBV20-1 and J usage is TRBJ2-7; D perhaps matches TRBD2 (6 bases). From germline, CDR1 is DFQATT and CDR2 SNEGSKA (reference sequence). This CDR3 comprises 13 residues. V lost 0 bases to trimming and J lost 3 bases, with 9 bases between them. CDR3 loop: CSARDRGNYEQYF. DNA of the CDR3: TGCAGTGCTAGAGATCGCGGGAACTACGAGCAGTACTTC.